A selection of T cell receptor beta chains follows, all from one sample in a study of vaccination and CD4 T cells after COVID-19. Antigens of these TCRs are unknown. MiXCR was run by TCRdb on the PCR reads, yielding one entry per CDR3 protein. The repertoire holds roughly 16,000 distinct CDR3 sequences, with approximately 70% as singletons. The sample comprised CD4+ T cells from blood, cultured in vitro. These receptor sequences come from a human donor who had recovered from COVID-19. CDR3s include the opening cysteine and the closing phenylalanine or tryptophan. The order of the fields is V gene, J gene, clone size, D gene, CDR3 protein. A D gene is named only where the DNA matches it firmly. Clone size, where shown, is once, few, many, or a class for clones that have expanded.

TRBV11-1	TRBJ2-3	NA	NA	CASSLISGGFSTDTQYF
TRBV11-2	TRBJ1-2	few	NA	CASSLPSGNYGYTF
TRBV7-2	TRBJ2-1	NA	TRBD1	CASSSDRGLYNEQFF
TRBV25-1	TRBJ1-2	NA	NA	CASRDPGNGYTF
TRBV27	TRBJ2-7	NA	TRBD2	CASTGTSRGEQYF
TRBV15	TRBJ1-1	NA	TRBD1	CATSRGQGASTEAFF
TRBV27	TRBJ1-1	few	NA	CASSQGLLDTEAFF
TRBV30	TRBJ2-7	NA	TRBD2	CAWIGLAGGRSYEQYF
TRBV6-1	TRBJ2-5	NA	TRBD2	CASTIRGASGSSETQYF
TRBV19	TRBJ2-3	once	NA	CASRVWTATSDTQYF
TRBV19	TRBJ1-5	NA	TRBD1	CASSIPRGQGSFSNQPQHF
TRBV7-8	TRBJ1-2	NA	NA	CASSSLVGQANYGYTF
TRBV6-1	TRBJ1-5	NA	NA	CASSQNSNQPQHF
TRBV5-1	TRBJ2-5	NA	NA	CASSLLIHQGLMVEETQYF
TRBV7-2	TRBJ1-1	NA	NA	CASSFQGGNTEAFF
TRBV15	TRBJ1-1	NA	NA	CATSRDRSEAFF
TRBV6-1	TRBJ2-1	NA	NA	CASSPPGQGGFSEQFF
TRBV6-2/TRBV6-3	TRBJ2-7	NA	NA	CASSPDLMLREVSYEQYF
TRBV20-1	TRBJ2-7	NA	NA	CSARSGRSYEQYF
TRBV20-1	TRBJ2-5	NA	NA	CSARNRETQYF
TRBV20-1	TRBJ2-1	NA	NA	CSAEPRGEQFF
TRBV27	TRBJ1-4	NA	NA	CASSDIGGSGDANEKLFF
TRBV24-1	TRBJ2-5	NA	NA	CATSDRRQLTAQETQYF
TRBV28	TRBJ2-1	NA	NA	CASSLGLMIQFF
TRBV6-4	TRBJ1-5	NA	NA	CASSQDGNSNQPQHF
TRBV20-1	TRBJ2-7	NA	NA	CSAPLVGSYEQYF
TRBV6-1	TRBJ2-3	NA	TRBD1	CASRDRGLGTDTQYF
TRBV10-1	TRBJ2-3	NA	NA	CASSKIQVIATDTQYF
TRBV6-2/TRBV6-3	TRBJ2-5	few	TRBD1	CASSRPGTAQETQYF
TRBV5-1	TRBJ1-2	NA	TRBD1	CASRPGQGPYGYTF
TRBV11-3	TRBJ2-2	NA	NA	CASSLEGTGELFF
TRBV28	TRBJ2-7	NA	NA	CASTRQYYEQYF
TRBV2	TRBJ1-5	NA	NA	CASKQGSNQPQHF
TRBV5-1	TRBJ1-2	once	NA	CASSLAVGAGYGYTF
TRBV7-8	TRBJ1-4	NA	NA	CASSLRPARNEKLFF
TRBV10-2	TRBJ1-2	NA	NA	CASRTVSNYGYTF
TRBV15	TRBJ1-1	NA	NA	CATSRGQLNTEAFF
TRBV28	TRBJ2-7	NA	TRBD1	CASRSAGTGVYEQYF
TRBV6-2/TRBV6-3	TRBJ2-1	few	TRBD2	CASSTGLASSYNEQFF
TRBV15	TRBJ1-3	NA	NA	CATSRDRGNTIYF
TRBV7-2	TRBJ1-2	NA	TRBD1	CASSFTGVGYTF
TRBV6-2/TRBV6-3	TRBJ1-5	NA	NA	CASRYVTPTGSNQPQHF
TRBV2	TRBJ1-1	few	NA	CASSVGFAPEAFF
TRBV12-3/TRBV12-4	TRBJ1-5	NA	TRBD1	CASSLYQRGLVVGNQPQHF
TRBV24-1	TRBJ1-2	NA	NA	CATSDLTKDYGYTF
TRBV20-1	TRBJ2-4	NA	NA	CSARTLGDRAKNIQYF
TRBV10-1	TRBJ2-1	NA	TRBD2	CASSDVDAGAKVFKQFF
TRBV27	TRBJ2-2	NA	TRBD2	CASRAGGPYTGELFF
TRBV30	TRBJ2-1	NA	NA	CAWRRGVNTEQFF
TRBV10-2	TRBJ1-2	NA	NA	CASSDLTGTLGSYTF